A single sample gave rise to the 25 T cell receptor beta chains below, sequenced in a study of identical twins. MiXCR was run by TCRdb on the 5' RACE reads, yielding one entry per CDR3 protein. Of a few hundred thousand distinct CDR3 sequences in the sample, 24% were seen once. These data are also associated with another study on T cells expressing NK-cell markers.

The specimen was CD4+ T cells sorted from blood. The receptors come from a woman aged 18-29 years in good health.

The rearrangement links TRBV6-2 or TRBV6-3 to TRBJ1-5; 9 bases map to TRBD1. Losses at the gene ends were 6 bases for V and 3 bases for J; bases not matched to a gene: 6. CDR3 length: 15 residues. The germline gives CDR1 MNHEY, CDR2 SVGEGT. CDR3 loop: CASRTTGGHNQPQHF. In DNA form, the CDR3 reads TGTGCCAGCAGGACAACAGGGGGCCACAATCAGCCCCAGCATTTT.

The sample holds a few counts of this clonotype. Written as DNA, the CDR3 is TGTGCCATCAGTGAGGTAGCGGGGGCCTCCAATGAGCAGTTCTTC. Its translation: CAISEVAGASNEQFF. This rearrangement joins TRBV10-3 to TRBJ2-1; 9 nucleotides align to TRBD2. This CDR3 is 15 amino acids long. V shed 2 bases, J shed 6 bases, and the junction held 5 bases outside the gene matches. Germline lookup yields CDR1 ENHRY and CDR2 SYGVKD.

CDR3 protein: CASSSTGLVTDTQYF. The CDR3 DNA sequence: TGTGCCAGTAGTTCAACCGGACTAGTCACAGATACGCAGTATTTT. The J gene is TRBJ2-3, the V gene TRBV19; 7 bases line up with TRBD2. The CDR3 spans 15 residues. V was pared by 5 bases and J by 2 bases, with 7 bases of the junction left unmatched. The V gene's germline CDR1 is LNHDA and CDR2 SQIVND (reference sequence).

This clonotype was counted only a few times. This chain links TRBV12-3 or TRBV12-4 with TRBJ2-2; weak D call: TRBD2 (5 bases). The CDR3 has 13 residues. The germline V and J ends were trimmed by 5 bases and 3 bases, with 7 bases remaining between them. The CDR3 DNA sequence: TGTGCCAGCAGTCGGACTTACACCGGGGAGCTGTTTTTT. Encoded protein: CASSRTYTGELFF.

This clonotype occurred a few times. The rearrangement uses TRBV3-1 and TRBJ2-7; D is perhaps TRBD2 (6 bases). Trimming took 3 bases from V and 1 from J, leaving 13 bases between them. The length of the CDR3 is 15 residues. Germline assignment: CDR1 LGHDT and CDR2 YNNKEL (reference sequence). The CDR3 DNA reads as TGTGCCAGCAGCCAGTTGGAGCTAGCGTCCTACGAGCAGTACTTC. This translates into CASSQLELASYEQYF.

This chain uses TRBV20-1 with TRBJ2-5; TRBD1 aligns across 7 bases. Trimming took 4 bases from V and 3 from J; bases not matched to a gene: 5. The CDR3 is 13 amino acids. The germline CDR1 and CDR2 sequences are DFQATT and SNEGSKA (reference sequence). CDR3 nucleotide sequence: TGCAGTGCTATCTTGGGACAGAAAGAGACCCAGTACTTC. Its protein product is CSAILGQKETQYF.

The chain employs TRBV7-8 and TRBJ2-1; unclear D gene. Germline CDR1 SGHVS, CDR2 FQNEAQ. V was pared by 1 base and J by 12 bases, with 13 bases between. The CDR3 sequence is 13 residues long. CDR3 in DNA: TGTGCCAGCAGCTTAGACAGCCTAGAGTGGCAGTTCTTC. Translating it yields CASSLDSLEWQFF.

The genes are TRBV5-6 and TRBJ1-2; possible D gene TRBD1, 5 bases. The CDR3 is 14 residues long. Per the germline V gene, CDR1 is SGHDT and CDR2 is YYEEEE. V shed 5 bases and J shed 1 base, with 12 bases lying between them. CDR3 sequence: CASSTTAGNYGYTF. CDR3 nucleotide sequence: TGTGCCAGCAGTACGACAGCTGGTAACTATGGCTACACCTTC.

This clonotype showed up many times. The CDR3 DNA sequence: TGTGCCAGCAGTTCTAGACCCAGTAGCTTTTATGGCTACACCTTC. Amino acids: CASSSRPSSFYGYTF. The rearrangement joins TRBV12-3 or TRBV12-4 to TRBJ1-2; D gene ambiguous. The CDR3 is made up of 15 amino acids. V was pared by 4 bases and J by 5 bases, with 17 bases between.

Regarding this clonotype: The conserved closing phenylalanine or tryptophan is absent in this CDR3, likely reflecting a read error. V is TRBV2 and J is TRBJ1-5, with D perhaps TRBD1 (5 bases). Between the trimmed V and J ends, which lost 6 bases and 5 bases, there was a span of 20 bases. CDR1 and CDR2 from the germline V gene are SNHLY and FYNNEI. The CDR3 totals 16 residues. The CDR3 nucleotides are TGTGCCAGCAGACAATTCTCAGGCGGAGGGGATCAGCCCCAGCATCTT. This translates into CASRQFSGGGDQPQHL.

The chain uses TRBV5-1 and TRBJ2-2; possibly TRBD1 for D (5 bases). The CDR3 totals 15 residues. The V and J ends lost 4 bases and 3 bases respectively, with 13 bases between them. CDR1 is SGHRS, CDR2 YFSETQ, per germline. As DNA, the CDR3 is TGCGCCAGCAGCCTCCAAGGGGTCCACACCGGGGAGCTGTTTTTT. Its translation: CASSLQGVHTGELFF.

This clonotype was recorded at least ten times. The chain uses TRBV20-1 and TRBJ2-2; D gene ambiguous. CDR3 length: 15 residues. The germline V gene encodes CDR1 DFQATT and CDR2 SNEGSKA (reference sequence). The germline V and J ends were trimmed by 0 bases and 5 bases, with 13 bases remaining between them. For the CDR3, the DNA is TGCAGTGCTAGAGACCCTCGAAGTGGTACCGGGGAGCTGTTTTTT. It codes for CSARDPRSGTGELFF.

The chain recombines TRBV7-2 with TRBJ2-7, with 8 bases that match TRBD1. This CDR3 contains 15 residues. The germline V gene encodes CDR1 SGHTA and CDR2 FQGNSA. The junction had 4 bases not matched to a gene; V was cut back by 1 base and J by 2 bases. In nucleotides, the CDR3 is TGTGCCAGCAGCTTAGGGACAGGGAATACCTACGAGCAGTACTTC. Protein product: CASSLGTGNTYEQYF. Filled out from reference TRBV7-2 and TRBJ2-7, the complete variable domain reads GAGVSQSPSNKVTEKGKDVELRCDPISGHTALYWYRQSLGQGLEFLIYFQGNSAPDKSGLPSDRFSAERTGGSVSTLTIQRTQQEDSAVYLCASSLGTGNTYEQYFGPGTRLTVT.

This chain joins TRBV7-9 and TRBJ2-7; the D gene is possibly TRBD2 (5 bases). Germline V lookup: CDR1 SEHNR, CDR2 FQNEAQ (reference sequence). The CDR3 is made up of 14 amino acids. The germline V and J ends were trimmed by 5 bases and 1 base, with 12 bases remaining between them. The CDR3 loop reads CASSRFSGSYEQYF. Here the CDR3 DNA reads TGTGCCAGCAGCCGATTCAGCGGTTCCTACGAGCAGTACTTC.

The genes are TRBV27 and TRBJ2-1, with D perhaps matching TRBD2 (7 bases). Trimming stripped 6 bases from V and 4 bases from J, with 19 bases between. Germline V gene sequence: CDR1 MNHEY, CDR2 SMNVEV (reference sequence). The CDR3 has 16 residues. CDR3 sequence reads: CASSVTGLGWYNEQFF. The CDR3 DNA is TGTGCCAGCAGCGTGACAGGACTAGGTTGGTACAATGAGCAGTTCTTC.

The rearrangement joins TRBV20-1 to TRBJ2-1, with D perhaps TRBD1 (6 bases). CDR1 DFQATT and CDR2 SNEGSKA come from the germline V gene (reference sequence). V was pared by 0 bases and J by 8 bases, with 8 bases between. There are 12 residues in the CDR3. CDR3 in DNA: TGCAGTGCTAGAGAGGGGGCATATGAGCAGTTCTTC. As protein: CSAREGAYEQFF.

This clonotype was detected many times. The V and J genes are TRBV6-5 and TRBJ2-7, with D uncertain. The CDR3 is 13 amino acids. The V gene lost 2 bases and the J gene lost 2 bases, with 7 bases spanning the gap. Germline V lookup: CDR1 MNHEY, CDR2 SVGAGI. CDR3 sequence (DNA): TGTGCCAGCAGTTACCCGGGCACCTACGAGCAGTACTTC. This gives the protein CASSYPGTYEQYF.

This clonotype has more than one count but fewer than ten. The CDR3 reads CASTLRQAQGELFF. The CDR3 DNA reads TGTGCCAGCACCCTCCGACAGGCCCAGGGGGAGCTGTTTTTT. The chain links TRBV6-1 to TRBJ2-2, with D perhaps TRBD1 (6 bases). The germline V gene has CDR1 MNHNS and CDR2 SASEGT. The CDR3 has 14 residues. V lost 7 bases and J lost 8, with 17 bases in between.

The table lists this clonotype with a few counts. V usage is TRBV20-1 and J usage is TRBJ2-7, with D tentatively TRBD2 (5 bases). The CDR3 is 13 amino acids. Germline CDR1 is DFQATT and CDR2 is SNEGSKA (reference sequence). CDR3 loop: CSPGLVSSYEQYF. Here the CDR3 DNA reads TGCAGCCCCGGACTTGTTAGCTCCTACGAGCAGTACTTC.

This clonotype occurred a few times. The genes are TRBV10-3 and TRBJ1-5; D may be TRBD1 (5 bases). Germline values: CDR1 ENHRY, CDR2 SYGVKD. This CDR3 spans 13 amino acids. Trimming took 3 bases from V and 5 from J, leaving 8 bases between them. CDR3 amino acids: CAISDRDDQPQHF. The CDR3 DNA follows: TGTGCCATCAGTGACAGGGATGATCAGCCCCAGCATTTT.

This clonotype was picked up many times. This chain uses TRBV5-1 with TRBJ2-5; tentatively, D is TRBD1 (5 bases). CDR1 and CDR2 (germline): SGHRS, YFSETQ. The CDR3 contains 14 residues. Between the trimmed V and J ends, which lost 2 bases and 1 base, there was a span of 9 bases. The CDR3 bases are TGCGCCAGCAGCTTAATGGGGCCCCAAGAGACCCAGTACTTC. Translation: CASSLMGPQETQYF.

This clonotype occurred a few times. The chain employs TRBV20-1 and TRBJ1-4, with TRBD1 matching 9 bases. CDR3 length: 16 residues. V shed 6 bases and J 8 bases; nucleotides not matched to a gene: 16. Looked up from germline, CDR1 is DFQATT and CDR2 is SNEGSKA (reference sequence). For the CDR3, the DNA is TGCAGTGCGACCGGGACAGGGTTTGGGGGAAACGAAAAACTGTTTTTT. Encoded protein: CSATGTGFGGNEKLFF.

This chain uses TRBV20-1 with TRBJ2-1, with D perhaps matching TRBD2 (5 bases). Germline CDR1 is DFQATT and CDR2 is SNEGSKA (reference sequence). The CDR3 runs to 16 residues. The ends were cut back, 3 bases at V and 1 base at J, with 16 bases in the middle. CDR3 residues: CSASNWRVISYNEQFF. CDR3 sequence (DNA): TGCAGTGCTAGTAACTGGCGGGTAATTTCCTACAATGAGCAGTTCTTC.

V gene TRBV12-3 or TRBV12-4 combines with J gene TRBJ1-2, with D unclear. Trimming stripped 7 bases from V and 0 bases from J, with 6 bases between. The CDR3 contains 12 residues. In DNA, the CDR3 is TGTGCCAGCACCAGATCTAACTATGGCTACACCTTC. This codes for CASTRSNYGYTF.

This chain uses TRBV30 with TRBJ2-7, with no clear D. Trimming took off 4 bases at V and 7 bases at J, with 17 bases between the two ends. CDR1 GTSNPN and CDR2 SVGIG come from the germline V gene (reference sequence). This CDR3 is 13 amino acids long. CDR3 in DNA: TGTGCCTGGACTCCTAAAACCGACCGAGAGCAGTACTTC. It encodes CAWTPKTDREQYF.